This T cell receptor (beta chain) originates from a study of shared clonotypes between healthy human individuals. The CDR3 extends over 16 amino acids. Germline V gives CDR1 MRHNA, CDR2 SNTAGT. Trimming took off 6 bases at V and 0 bases at J, with 12 bases between the two ends. This table comes from immunoSEQ multiplex PCR, and its TCRdb copy is limited to in-frame clones, with some not included. The data hold more than 400,000 clones, with 95% to 97% observed a single time. V and J are TRBV6-4 and TRBJ2-6; a possible D gene is TRBD2 (5 bases). The TCR originated in a woman in her 30s in good health. Sequencing was carried out using naive CD4+ T cells sorted from blood. Stated subset: CD45RA+ positively selected. CDR3 residues: CASSRTLSSGANVLTF. CDR3 coding DNA: TGTGCCAGCAGCAGGACTTTAAGCTCTGGGGCCAACGTCCTGACTTTC.